This T cell receptor (beta chain) came from a study of T cells after yellow fever vaccination. Germline CDR1 is SGHRS and CDR2 is YFSETQ. The CDR3 is made up of 16 amino acids. The V and J ends lost 4 bases and 0 bases respectively, with 14 bases between them. This clonotype was found many times. What it binds is unknown. Points from the study as a whole: Secondary responses were weaker yet peaked faster, day 5 versus 15.

A single record per CDR3 protein comes from TCRdb applying MiXCR to the 5' RACE reads. The sample lists about 320,000 distinct CDR3 sequences; about 10% were seen once. Sequenced here: CD4+ T cells sorted from PBMCs, sampled 45 days after the yellow fever booster vaccination. The receptor was derived from a man younger than 35 who received the YFV17D yellow fever vaccine. This chain links TRBV5-1 with TRBJ2-1, with a possible D match to TRBD2 (6 bases). Written as DNA, the CDR3 is TGCGCCAGCAGCCCGTATGGGGGGAGCTCCTACAATGAGCAGTTCTTC. This codes for CASSPYGGSSYNEQFF.